This is a list of T cell receptor beta chains from one sample in a study of blood T cell repertoires in COVID-19. The protocol was immunoSEQ multiplex PCR, while the TCRdb copy is restricted to in-frame clones and leaves out a portion. The sample shows some 49,000 clones, about 76% of them seen only once. Sequenced input: peripheral blood. The receptors originated from a woman older than 75 with COVID-19, enrolled during active disease. Both conserved end residues are part of each CDR3. A D gene is named only where the DNA matches it firmly.

CSARTLNTYSGANVLTF | - | TRBJ2-6 | TRBV29-1
CASSWGVSSYEQYF | - | TRBJ2-7 | TRBV7-2
CASSLAPWTQYF | - | TRBJ2-5 | TRBV5-1
CSGRGGTEAFF | - | TRBJ1-1 | TRBV29-1
CASQRRDTSYEQYF | - | TRBJ2-7 | TRBV25-1
CASTALRGFGNTIYF | - | TRBJ1-3 | TRBV11-3
CASSFSLATTDTQYF | - | TRBJ2-3 | TRBV27
CASSWGPGELGTEAFF | - | TRBJ1-1 | TRBV5-1
CASSPVVRYGYTF | - | TRBJ1-2 | TRBV4-1
CAWSARGGGYYNEQFF | - | TRBJ2-1 | TRBV30
CASRTGQETQYF | - | TRBJ2-5 | TRBV28
CASSPLNRDFTGELFF | - | TRBJ2-2 | TRBV7-9
CASTLYGGPREDEQFF | - | TRBJ2-1 | TRBV19
CASSQDRRGSADTQYF | TRBD2 | TRBJ2-3 | TRBV4-2